The 14 T cell receptor beta chains below were found in one sample sequenced in a study of cytomegalovirus exposure and HLA in healthy donors. The table came from immunoSEQ multiplex PCR; TCRdb's copy has only in-frame clones and leaves some out. Of fewer than 90,000 clones detected, about 94% appear once; the ten largest clones hold approximately 2.1%. Sample: PBMCs. The receptors originated from a woman aged 18-29 years in good health and CMV-seronegative.

This chain connects TRBV6-1 to TRBJ2-3; 7 nucleotides align to TRBD2. V trimming: 0 bases; J trimming: 4 bases; junction bases outside the gene matches: 13. This CDR3 comprises 18 residues. Germline CDR1 is MNHNS and CDR2 is SASEGT. CDR3 bases: TGTGCCAGCAGTGAAGCGCTTCGGGGGGATCAAGGCGCAGATACGCAGTATTTT. Protein product: CASSEALRGDQGADTQYF.

The chain employs TRBV28 and TRBJ1-1, with D perhaps TRBD1 (6 bases). This CDR3 region has 14 residues. Trimming removed 7 bases at V and 2 bases at J, with 14 bases between. CDR1 is MDHEN, CDR2 SYDVKM, per germline. The CDR3 bases are TGTGCCAGCAAAGGGGGAGGGGCCAACACTGAAGCTTTCTTT. It encodes CASKGGGANTEAFF.

The CDR3 here is CASSQEGDFYEQYF. In DNA, the CDR3 is TGCGCCAGCAGCCAAGAAGGGGACTTCTACGAGCAGTACTTC. The chain is built from TRBV4-1 and TRBJ2-7; D is possibly TRBD2 (6 bases). The CDR3 loop spans 14 amino acids. Trimming stripped 0 bases from V and 3 bases from J, with 9 bases between. Germline-derived CDR1 and CDR2 are MGHRA and YSYEKL.

The chain has TRBV6-4 and TRBJ2-1, with TRBD2 as a possible D gene (6 bases). The V end lost 4 bases, the J end lost 11 bases, and 18 bases lay between the germline ends. The length of the CDR3 is 14 residues. Germline V CDR1 and CDR2: MRHNA, SNTAGT. The CDR3 protein is CASSVLAEQPQQFF. CDR3 DNA sequence: TGTGCCAGCAGTGTATTAGCGGAACAACCCCAGCAGTTCTTC.

The rearrangement links TRBV4-1 to TRBJ1-1, with D perhaps TRBD1 (5 bases). This CDR3 spans 15 amino acids. V was trimmed by 0 bases and J by 6 bases, leaving 14 bases between them. Germline loops: CDR1 MGHRA, CDR2 YSYEKL. This CDR3 reads CASSQDTGVVAEAFF. CDR3 in DNA: TGCGCCAGCAGCCAAGATACGGGGGTTGTCGCTGAAGCTTTCTTT.

The J gene is TRBJ2-5, the V gene TRBV19; D remains ambiguous. V was cut by 4 bases and J by 5 bases, with 14 bases left in between. Germline V gene data show CDR1 as LNHDA and CDR2 as SQIVND (reference sequence). This CDR3 spans 14 amino acids. The CDR3 reads CASSKLDSMETQYF. The CDR3, as DNA: TGTGCCAGTAGTAAGCTAGATTCTATGGAGACCCAGTACTTC.

This clone appeared once. The genes are TRBV7-3 and TRBJ2-5; D perhaps matches TRBD1 (5 bases). The CDR3 is made up of 15 amino acids. Trimming left V 2 bases short and J 1 base short, with 11 bases between. CDR1 SGHTA and CDR2 FQGTGA come from the germline V gene. As DNA, the CDR3 is TGTGCCAGCAGCTTAGGTGCAGGGCCCCAAGAGACCCAGTACTTC. It encodes CASSLGAGPQETQYF.

The chain carries TRBV5-1 and TRBJ2-5, with TRBD2 matching 12 bases. Looked up from germline, CDR1 is SGHRS and CDR2 is YFSETQ. This CDR3 is built from 15 residues. The trim removed 4 bases at V and 2 bases at J, leaving 3 bases unmatched. CDR3 region: CASSRTSGEQETQYF. The CDR3 bases are TGCGCCAGCAGCCGGACTAGCGGGGAGCAAGAGACCCAGTACTTC.

The chain has TRBV4-2 and TRBJ1-1; 9 bases map to TRBD1. Per germline, CDR1 LGHNA and CDR2 YNFKEQ. The CDR3 totals 16 residues. Trimming took 2 bases from V and 1 from J; bases not matched to a gene: 5. The CDR3 sequence: CASSQRQGGKNTEAFF. The DNA for the CDR3 is TGTGCCAGCAGCCAAAGACAGGGGGGAAAGAACACTGAAGCTTTCTTT.

The chain combines TRBV6-6 with TRBJ2-3; 8 bases agree with TRBD2. V lost 2 bases, J lost 2 bases, and 3 bases stayed unmatched. CDR1 MNHNY and CDR2 SVGAGI come from the germline V gene (reference sequence). This CDR3 region has 15 residues. In DNA form, the CDR3 reads TGTGCCAGCAGTTACACCGGGGGGGCCACAGATACGCAGTATTTT. Its translation is CASSYTGGATDTQYF.

The CDR3 coding sequence is TGTGCCAGCATGAAGCGGGCGGTCACAGATACGCAGTATTTT. As protein: CASMKRAVTDTQYF. V gene TRBV6-1 combines with J gene TRBJ2-3, with D possibly TRBD2 on 6 matching bases. This CDR3 comprises 14 residues. Looked up from germline, CDR1 is MNHNS and CDR2 is SASEGT. V shed 7 bases and J shed 2 bases, with 13 bases lying between them.

The chain has TRBV5-1 and TRBJ2-7; TRBD2 matches 7 bases. The CDR3 covers 15 residues. CDR1 and CDR2 (germline): SGHRS, YFSETQ. V dropped 2 bases and J dropped 2; count of bases not matched to a gene: 7. Here the CDR3 DNA reads TGCGCCAGCAGCTTTTCGTCTAGCGGAACCTACGAGCAGTACTTC. This sequence encodes CASSFSSSGTYEQYF.

The J gene is TRBJ1-4, the V gene TRBV5-6; possible D gene TRBD1, 6 bases. The germline V and J ends were trimmed by 4 bases and 7 bases, with 20 bases remaining between them. The germline V gene has CDR1 SGHDT and CDR2 YYEEEE. The length of the CDR3 is 16 residues. CDR3 sequence: CASSPAGGGRVEKLFF. CDR3 DNA sequence: TGTGCCAGCAGCCCGGCCGGGGGGGGGCGAGTTGAAAAACTGTTTTTT.

J is TRBJ2-3 and V is TRBV10-3, with D hard to call. The ends were cut back, 2 bases at V and 1 base at J, with 4 bases in the middle. Germline values: CDR1 ENHRY, CDR2 SYGVKD. CDR3 length: 13 residues. The CDR3 reads CAISELRTDTQYF. The CDR3 bases are TGTGCCATCAGTGAGCTCCGCACAGATACGCAGTATTTT.